This T cell receptor (beta chain) derives from a study of shared clonotypes between healthy human individuals. Broader study findings: Clonotype sharing among donors was thought likely to change with sequencing depth.

For this clone: Its matching antigen is unknown.

Here immunoSEQ multiplex PCR was the method, and the copy in TCRdb shows in-frame clones only, minus some. The sample yields 850,000 to 1,100,000 clones, approximately 80% seen once. The sequence came from a man aged 18 to 30 in good health. Some clones in this sample may be carry-over from other donors' samples. Material for sequencing was memory CD4+ T cells from PBMCs. This sample's subset: CD45RA-negative fraction.

The CDR3 protein is CASSQEWLGTSVYEQYF. The CDR3 DNA reads as TGCGCCAGCAGCCAAGAGTGGCTGGGGACTAGCGTTTACGAGCAGTACTTC. The chain joins TRBV4-1 to TRBJ2-7; 10 bases are shared with TRBD2. The length of the CDR3 is 17 residues. Germline lookup yields CDR1 MGHRA and CDR2 YSYEKL. V lost 0 bases and J lost 4; bases outside the gene matches: 9.